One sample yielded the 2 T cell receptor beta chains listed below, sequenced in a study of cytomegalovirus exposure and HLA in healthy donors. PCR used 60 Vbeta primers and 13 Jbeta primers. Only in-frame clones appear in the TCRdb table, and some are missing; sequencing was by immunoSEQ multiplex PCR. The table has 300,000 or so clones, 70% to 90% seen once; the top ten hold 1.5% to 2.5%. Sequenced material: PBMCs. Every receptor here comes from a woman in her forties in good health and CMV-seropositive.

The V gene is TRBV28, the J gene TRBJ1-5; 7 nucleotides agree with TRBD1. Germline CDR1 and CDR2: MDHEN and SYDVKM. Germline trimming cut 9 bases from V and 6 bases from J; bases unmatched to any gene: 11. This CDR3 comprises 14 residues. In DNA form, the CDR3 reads TGTGCCAGTAACACAGGGGTGGATATTCAGCCCCAGCATTTT. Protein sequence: CASNTGVDIQPQHF.

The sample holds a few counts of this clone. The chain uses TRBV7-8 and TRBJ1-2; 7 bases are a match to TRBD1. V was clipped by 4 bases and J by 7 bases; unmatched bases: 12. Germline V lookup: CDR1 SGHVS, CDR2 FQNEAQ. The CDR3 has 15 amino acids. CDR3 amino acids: CASSSETGAKGGYTF. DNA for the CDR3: TGTGCCAGCAGCTCAGAAACAGGGGCCAAGGGTGGCTACACCTTC.